This passage covers 29 T cell receptor beta chains from one sample sequenced in a study of T cell responses to AZD1222 COVID-19 vaccine. Sequenced by immunoSEQ multiplex PCR; TCRdb stores in-frame clones only, minus some. This table holds some 120,000 clones, approximately 85% found once. The sample in question was peripheral blood, obtained on day 0 of AZD1222 vaccination. These receptors originate from an adult in good health.

CDR3 DNA: TGTGCCAGCAGCTTGGATGGGGGGGCACGGGCAGATACGCAGTATTTT. It yields the protein CASSLDGGARADTQYF. The chain employs TRBV5-8 and TRBJ2-3; possible D gene TRBD2, 7 bases. Germline loops: CDR1 SGHTS, CDR2 YDEGEE. The CDR3 is 16 amino acids. V shed 0 bases and J shed 4 bases, with 15 bases lying between them.

This clone was observed a few times. The chain carries TRBV24-1 and TRBJ1-2; 7 bases match TRBD1. V lost 9 bases, J lost 0 bases, and 18 bases stayed unmatched. Germline V lookup: CDR1 KGHDR, CDR2 SFDVKD. The CDR3 covers 18 residues. CDR3 loop: CATYGPQPGTASNYGYTF. The CDR3, as DNA: TGTGCCACCTATGGCCCTCAACCCGGGACAGCGTCTAACTATGGCTACACCTTC.

V and J are TRBV4-1 and TRBJ1-2, with TRBD1 as a possible D gene (5 bases). Germline values: CDR1 MGHRA, CDR2 YSYEKL. This CDR3 spans 17 amino acids. V was cut by 0 bases and J by 4 bases, with 18 bases left in between. In DNA form, the CDR3 reads TGCGCCAGCAGCCAAGATAAGGAGCACCAAAGGGGCTATGGCTACACCTTC. It yields the protein CASSQDKEHQRGYGYTF.

The J gene is TRBJ2-5, the V gene TRBV3-1 (or the pseudogene TRBV3-2); D call uncertain. The CDR3 contains 13 residues. Germline V gives CDR1 LGHDT, CDR2 YNNKEL (reference sequence). Between the trimmed V and J ends, which lost 4 bases and 2 bases, there was a span of 8 bases. The CDR3 nucleotides are TGTGCCAGCAGCCTAGATTTTCAAGAGACCCAGTACTTC. It encodes CASSLDFQETQYF.

This clone was counted a single time. J is TRBJ1-5 and V is TRBV5-6; unclear D gene. The CDR3 is 15 amino acids. Between the trimmed V and J ends, which lost 2 bases and 3 bases, there was a span of 12 bases. Germline CDR1 is SGHDT and CDR2 is YYEEEE. The DNA of the CDR3 is TGTGCCAGCAGCTTATTCCATTTAAACAATCAGCCCCAGCATTTT. It translates to CASSLFHLNNQPQHF.

The V and J genes are TRBV6-1 and TRBJ1-3; D not resolved. The CDR3 loop spans 17 amino acids. Germline CDR1 and CDR2: MNHNS and SASEGT. Trimming pared 1 base from V and 2 bases from J, leaving 15 bases between. The CDR3 sequence: CASSEEGEGGPGNTIYF. The CDR3 nucleotides read TGTGCCAGCAGTGAAGAGGGCGAGGGAGGGCCTGGAAACACCATATATTTT.

The chain employs TRBV30 and TRBJ2-1; no definite D call. Germline-derived CDR1 and CDR2 are GTSNPN and SVGIG (reference sequence). The CDR3 consists of 11 residues. V was cut by 5 bases and J by 4 bases, with 6 bases left in between. CDR3 sequence (DNA): TGTGCCTGGCGGGCTTACAATGAGCAGTTCTTC. Translation gives CAWRAYNEQFF.

The CDR3 sequence is CASSIPTGRLTYEQYF. CDR3 nucleotides: TGTGCCAGCAGCATTCCTACAGGGAGACTTACCTACGAGCAGTACTTC. The chain uses TRBV9 and TRBJ2-7; D is perhaps TRBD1 (6 bases). Trimming pared 4 bases from V and 2 bases from J, leaving 19 bases between. The germline V gene encodes CDR1 SGDLS and CDR2 YYNGEE. The CDR3 extends over 16 amino acids.

CDR3 residues: CAISEGVGGPSNQPQHF. The DNA of the CDR3 is TGTGCCATCAGCGAAGGCGTGGGGGGCCCTAGCAATCAGCCCCAGCATTTT. V gene TRBV10-3 combines with J gene TRBJ1-5; weak D call: TRBD1 (6 bases). Trimming pared 6 bases from V and 0 bases from J, leaving 18 bases between. CDR3 length equals 17 residues. Germline loops: CDR1 ENHRY, CDR2 SYGVKD.

The table lists this clone with a few counts. The CDR3 nucleotides read TGTGCCAGCAGCGCAGGGTCGGCTGGGACCGGGGAGCTGTTTTTT. Translation gives CASSAGSAGTGELFF. V gene TRBV28 combines with J gene TRBJ2-2; the D gene is possibly TRBD1 (5 bases). Germline lookup yields CDR1 MDHEN and CDR2 SYDVKM. Trimming stripped 6 bases from V and 5 bases from J, with 16 bases between. The CDR3 has 15 residues.

This chain connects TRBV19 to TRBJ2-1, with D possibly matching TRBD1 (6 bases). Germline V gene data show CDR1 as LNHDA and CDR2 as SQIVND (reference sequence). With 5 bases removed from V and 8 bases from J, the gap between germline ends came to 10 bases. This CDR3 has 12 amino acids. CDR3 sequence reads: CASSLQGYEQFF. CDR3 nucleotide sequence: TGTGCCAGTAGTCTACAGGGTTATGAGCAGTTCTTC.

The table lists this clone with a count of one. The chain recombines TRBV9 with TRBJ2-1; the D is unclear. V was clipped by 0 bases and J by 7 bases, with 11 bases between them. This CDR3 is 14 amino acids long. Germline V gene data show CDR1 as SGDLS and CDR2 as YYNGEE. The CDR3 here is CASSVVGKQNEQFF. The CDR3 nucleotides read TGTGCCAGCAGCGTAGTTGGGAAACAGAATGAGCAGTTCTTC.

The chain links TRBV7-2 to TRBJ1-5; possible D gene TRBD1, 6 bases. Trimming shortened V by 1 base and J by 6 bases, and 13 bases separated the two germline ends. The CDR3 contains 15 residues. Germline loops: CDR1 SGHTA, CDR2 FQGNSA. This chain's CDR3 is CASSLGSGGGQPQHF. In DNA form, the CDR3 reads TGTGCCAGCAGCTTAGGTTCGGGGGGCGGTCAGCCCCAGCATTTT.

The chain employs TRBV30 and TRBJ2-1; no clear D. V lost 5 bases to trimming and J lost 5 bases, with 10 bases between them. CDR3 length equals 12 residues. Germline V CDR1 and CDR2: GTSNPN, SVGIG (reference sequence). The CDR3 DNA reads TGTGCCTGGGCCGACCAACACAATGAGCAGTTCTTC. This codes for CAWADQHNEQFF.

As concerns this clone: The same CDR3 also results from other DNA sequences found in this sample. The genes are TRBV6-5 and TRBJ2-7; tentatively, D is TRBD2 (5 bases). CDR3 length: 11 amino acids. Germline V gives CDR1 MNHEY, CDR2 SVGAGI. Trimming removed 7 bases from V and 4 bases from J, with 8 bases in between. CDR3 nucleotides: TGTGCCAGCAATAGAGGGTACGAGCAGTACTTC. It codes for CASNRGYEQYF.

This clone was seen a handful of times. The chain is built from TRBV7-9 and TRBJ2-7; no clear D gene. With 3 bases removed from V and 2 bases from J, the gap between germline ends came to 14 bases. The V gene's germline CDR1 is SEHNR and CDR2 FQNEAQ (reference sequence). This CDR3 comprises 15 residues. In nucleotides, the CDR3 is TGTGCCAGCAGCTTTGGGAAGGGTAAGACCTACGAGCAGTACTTC. Its translation: CASSFGKGKTYEQYF.

The V and J genes are TRBV3-1 (or the pseudogene TRBV3-2) and TRBJ1-2, with D perhaps TRBD1 (6 bases). Looked up from germline, CDR1 is LGHDT and CDR2 is YNNKEL (reference sequence). The CDR3 covers 17 residues. V was pared by 4 bases and J by 7 bases, with 25 bases between. The CDR3 loop reads CASSRQGRGSAIGGYTF. For the CDR3, the DNA is TGTGCCAGCAGCCGCCAGGGCAGGGGATCGGCTATTGGTGGCTACACCTTC.

This chain joins TRBV6-5 and TRBJ1-5; D unclear. CDR3 length equals 13 residues. Trimming took 8 bases from V and 4 from J, leaving 12 bases between them. CDR1 MNHEY and CDR2 SVGAGI come from the germline V gene. The DNA of the CDR3 is TGTGCCAGCGGGGTCGAGTTTAATCAGCCCCAGCATTTT. Residues: CASGVEFNQPQHF.

The genes are TRBV11-2 and TRBJ2-3; no firm D call. The germline V gene has CDR1 SGHAT and CDR2 FQNNGV. V was shortened by 5 bases and J by 0 bases, with 21 bases between the two germline ends. There are 18 residues in the CDR3. The CDR3 loop reads CASSTRPPTLSSTDTQYF. The CDR3 nucleotides read TGTGCCAGCAGCACCCGGCCCCCGACATTATCTAGCACAGATACGCAGTATTTT.

This clone was observed a handful of times. This chain links TRBV5-4 with TRBJ1-2; D is ambiguous. V shed 4 bases and J shed 2 bases, with 15 bases lying between them. The CDR3 runs 15 residues. The V gene's germline CDR1 is SGHNT and CDR2 YYREEE (reference sequence). The CDR3 nucleotides are TGTGCCAGCAGCCCCGGGCGGCTGGGGAACTATGGCTACACCTTC. Translation: CASSPGRLGNYGYTF.

The chain employs TRBV5-8 and TRBJ2-3; 7 positions agree with TRBD1. Trimming cost V 3 bases and J 10 bases; bases outside gene matches: 14. Germline CDR1 reads SGHTS; CDR2 reads YDEGEE. The CDR3 has 15 residues. CDR3 bases: TGTGCCAGCAGCTATCAGGGGGAGAGGGGATATGCGCAGTATTTT. Amino acid sequence: CASSYQGERGYAQYF.

This rearrangement joins TRBV10-3 to TRBJ2-5, with 7 bases matching TRBD1. J lost 5 bases, V lost 0 bases, and 3 bases had no gene match. Per germline, CDR1 ENHRY and CDR2 SYGVKD. This CDR3 region has 14 residues. CDR3 amino acids: CAISESGGLETQYF. CDR3 in DNA: TGTGCCATCAGTGAGTCAGGGGGCCTTGAGACCCAGTACTTC.

V and J are TRBV5-1 and TRBJ1-4, with D maybe TRBD1 (5 bases). V lost 3 bases to trimming and J lost 2 bases, with 11 bases between them. The CDR3 totals 15 residues. CDR1 is SGHRS and CDR2 is YFSETQ in the germline V gene. The CDR3 nucleotides read TGCGCCAGCAGCTATACGGGGCAGACTAATGAAAAACTGTTTTTT. Its translation: CASSYTGQTNEKLFF.

The chain links TRBV7-9 to TRBJ2-7, with D possibly matching TRBD2 (5 bases). Germline loops: CDR1 SEHNR, CDR2 FQNEAQ (reference sequence). Trimming removed 0 bases at V and 3 bases at J, with 6 bases between. CDR3 length: 13 residues. Written as DNA, the CDR3 is TGTGCCAGCAGCTTAGCGGGAGTCTACGAGCAGTACTTC. Its translation: CASSLAGVYEQYF.

The rearrangement uses TRBV29-1 and TRBJ2-3; maybe TRBD2 (6 bases). The CDR3 is made up of 14 amino acids. CDR1 and CDR2 from the germline V gene are SQVTM and ANQGSEA. Trimming pared 4 bases from V and 4 bases from J, leaving 15 bases between. The CDR3 is CSVGAGAGSDTQYF. In nucleotides, the CDR3 is TGCAGCGTTGGAGCGGGCGCGGGGTCAGATACGCAGTATTTT.

This chain links TRBV12-3 or TRBV12-4 with TRBJ2-2; the D call may be TRBD1 or TRBD2 (5 bases each). V was pared by 1 base and J by 5 bases, with 5 bases between. This CDR3 spans 13 amino acids. Written as DNA, the CDR3 is TGTGCCAGCAGTTTAGGGGGGACCGGGGAGCTGTTTTTT. Its protein is CASSLGGTGELFF.

This rearrangement joins TRBV5-8 to TRBJ2-7, with D perhaps TRBD2 (6 bases). V lost 0 bases and J lost 3, with 13 bases in between. CDR3 length: 15 amino acids. Germline loops: CDR1 SGHTS, CDR2 YDEGEE. The CDR3 DNA follows: TGTGCCAGCAGCTTGGAGCCGGGACTCCTCTACGAGCAGTACTTC. Translating it yields CASSLEPGLLYEQYF.

The chain employs TRBV10-3 and TRBJ2-7, with D unresolved. Trimming removed 3 bases at V and 5 bases at J, with 8 bases between. Germline V CDR1 and CDR2: ENHRY, SYGVKD. This CDR3 spans 12 amino acids. CDR3 bases: TGTGCCATCAGTGATCAGCAGCACGAGCAGTACTTC. Residues: CAISDQQHEQYF.

The rearrangement links TRBV19 to TRBJ2-7; a weak D match, TRBD2 (5 bases). From germline, CDR1 is LNHDA and CDR2 SQIVND (reference sequence). Trimming took off 9 bases at V and 0 bases at J, with 15 bases between the two ends. The CDR3 covers 14 residues. In DNA, the CDR3 is TGTGCCAGCTCCCCGAGGGTACCCTCCTACGAGCAGTACTTC. The encoded protein is CASSPRVPSYEQYF.